Following are 11 T cell receptor beta chains from one sample sequenced in a study of T cells in Graves' hyperthyroidism and ophthalmopathy. Amplified regions were TCR beta CDR3 sequences from RNA transcripts. With the HTBI primer set, the TCR CDR3 went through a first round of RT-PCR. TCRdb fed the multiplex PCR reads into MiXCR, producing one record per CDR3 protein. In the table there are fewer than 250,000 distinct CDR3 sequences, more than 20% of which are singletons. The source material was blood. These receptors came from a woman aged 40 to 55 with Graves' ophthalmopathy.

This clonotype showed up many times. The CDR3 DNA is TGTGCCAGCAGTGAAGGGGTGCAGGGAGGGAATCAGCCCCAGCATTTT. Encoded protein: CASSEGVQGGNQPQHF. The chain combines TRBV6-1 with TRBJ1-5, with D possibly being TRBD1 (5 bases). Trimming pared 1 base from V and 4 bases from J, leaving 14 bases between. There are 16 residues in the CDR3. Germline V gene data show CDR1 as MNHNS and CDR2 as SASEGT.

Worth noting for this clonotype: Since no conserved phenylalanine or tryptophan closes the CDR3, a read error is the likely cause. The V gene is TRBV15, the J gene TRBJ2-2; 7 nucleotides line up with TRBD2. Trimming removed 0 bases from V and 2 bases from J; junction bases left unmatched: 6. The CDR3 totals 17 residues. The germline gives CDR1 LNHNV, CDR2 YYDKDF (reference sequence). CDR3: CATSRDALAVNTGELFV. DNA for the CDR3: TGTGCCACCAGCAGAGATGCCCTAGCGGTTAACACCGGGGAGCTGTTTGTT.

This clonotype was observed many times. The chain couples TRBV12-3 or TRBV12-4 to TRBJ1-2; 7 bases line up with TRBD1. V trimming: 6 bases; J trimming: 1 base; junction bases outside the gene matches: 5. The CDR3 runs to 14 residues. The CDR3: CASSRDRYNYGYTF. CDR3 coding DNA: TGTGCCAGCAGCAGGGACAGATATAACTATGGCTACACCTTC.

There are many counts of this clonotype. This chain links TRBV12-3 or TRBV12-4 with TRBJ2-7; D is perhaps TRBD2 (6 bases). The CDR3 length is 17 residues. V gave up 6 bases and J gave up 6 bases, with 27 bases separating them. CDR3: CASRWGRPGESRFEQYF. DNA of the CDR3: TGTGCCAGCAGGTGGGGGAGACCGGGAGAATCGCGCTTCGAGCAGTACTTC.

This clonotype occurred a few times. The rearrangement links TRBV7-2 to TRBJ1-2; no firm D call. CDR1 and CDR2 (germline): SGHTA, FQGNSA. Deletions cut 0 bases from V and 4 bases from J, with 6 bases between. This CDR3 region has 13 residues. Written as DNA, the CDR3 is TGTGCCAGCAGCTTAGCCACCACCTATGGCTACACCTTC. Translating gives CASSLATTYGYTF.

The rearrangement links TRBV6-5 to TRBJ2-7; the D is unclear. V was shortened by 2 bases and J by 3 bases, with 14 bases between the two germline ends. Germline V gene data show CDR1 as MNHEY and CDR2 as SVGAGI. The CDR3 is 15 residues long. In nucleotides, the CDR3 is TGTGCCAGCAGTTACGGGGTAGGGCGCTTCTACGAGCAGTACTTC. Protein sequence: CASSYGVGRFYEQYF.

This clonotype was observed many times. CDR3 loop: CASSFSGRGFEQYF. The DNA of the CDR3 is TGTGCCAGCAGCTTCAGCGGGAGAGGATTCGAGCAGTACTTC. The chain uses TRBV5-8 and TRBJ2-7; TRBD2 matches 8 bases. Germline V lookup: CDR1 SGHTS, CDR2 YDEGEE. The CDR3 has 14 residues. V shed 2 bases, J shed 6 bases, and the junction held 7 bases outside the gene matches.

Ten or more counts support this clonotype. This chain connects TRBV12-3 or TRBV12-4 to TRBJ2-5, with 8 bases fitting TRBD2. V trimming: 6 bases; J trimming: 5 bases; junction bases outside the gene matches: 11. The CDR3 runs 15 residues. The CDR3 sequence: CASRLSSGGQETQYF. The CDR3 DNA follows: TGTGCCAGCAGGTTGTCCTCGGGGGGGCAGGAGACCCAGTACTTC.

This chain links TRBV12-3 or TRBV12-4 with TRBJ1-5; maybe TRBD1 (6 bases). V shed 3 bases and J shed 2 bases, with 20 bases lying between them. The CDR3 runs to 18 residues. CDR3 coding DNA: TGTGCCAGCAGTTTCTATTTCCATAGGACAGAGGGCAATCAGCCCCAGCATTTT. As protein: CASSFYFHRTEGNQPQHF.

This chain joins TRBV12-3 or TRBV12-4 and TRBJ1-1; the match to TRBD1 covers 7 bases. J was trimmed by 6 bases and V by 7 bases; bases with no gene match: 8. This CDR3 is 13 amino acids long. The CDR3 DNA reads TGTGCCAGCATAGAGACAGGGAAGGCTGAAGCTTTCTTT. It encodes CASIETGKAEAFF.

In its sample, this clonotype was seen many times. One junction end does not reproduce the germline sequence, and a read error may be involved. The CDR3 coding sequence is TGTGCCAGTAGGGGCCTGACCCAGGACGGTGGAAACTATGGCTACATCTTC. This encodes CASRGLTQDGGNYGYIF. This chain links TRBV19 with TRBJ1-2, with D uncertain. The CDR3 has 17 amino acids. Per the germline V gene, CDR1 is LNHDA and CDR2 is SQIVND (reference sequence).